A single sample is the source of the 11 T cell receptor beta chains below, sequenced in a study of cytomegalovirus exposure and HLA in healthy donors. The primer mix had 60 Vbeta and 13 Jbeta primers. Generated by immunoSEQ multiplex PCR, the TCRdb table keeps only in-frame clones and is missing some. The sample lists 150,000 or so clones, 77% seen once, with 1.5% to 2% in the top ten. The sequenced sample was PBMCs. Receptor source: a female donor in good health and CMV-seronegative.

The J gene is TRBJ2-3, the V gene TRBV9, with 10 bases matching TRBD2. The ends lost 7 bases at V and 2 bases at J; junction bases unmatched: 7. There are 15 residues in the CDR3. Per the germline V gene, CDR1 is SGDLS and CDR2 is YYNGEE. The CDR3 bases are TGTGCCAGCGGAAAGAGCGGGAGGGCCACAGATACGCAGTATTTT. This sequence encodes CASGKSGRATDTQYF.

The gene calls are TRBV2 and TRBJ2-7, with TRBD2 matching 9 bases. V lost 7 bases to trimming and J lost 9 bases; unmatched junction nucleotides: 13. The germline V gene encodes CDR1 SNHLY and CDR2 FYNNEI. This CDR3 has 14 residues. CDR3 amino acids: CASKETSGLSGQYF. Here the CDR3 DNA reads TGTGCCAGCAAGGAGACTAGCGGCCTTTCCGGGCAGTACTTC.

The rearrangement links TRBV5-1 to TRBJ1-2; a possible D gene is TRBD1 (6 bases). The V end lost 3 bases, the J end lost 6 bases, and 24 bases lay between the germline ends. The CDR3 covers 17 residues. Germline V gene data show CDR1 as SGHRS and CDR2 as YFSETQ. Written as DNA, the CDR3 is TGCGCCAGCAGCTGGACAGAGCCGGGACCCAAGCGGAATGGCTACACCTTC. It is translated as CASSWTEPGPKRNGYTF.

This clone was detected once. The V gene is TRBV9, the J gene TRBJ2-7; the match to TRBD2 covers 8 bases. The CDR3 totals 18 residues. V lost 2 bases to trimming and J lost 0 bases; unmatched junction nucleotides: 13. Germline V lookup: CDR1 SGDLS, CDR2 YYNGEE. The CDR3: CASSVLPTGGGLSYEQYF. The CDR3 nucleotides read TGTGCCAGCAGCGTCCTTCCGACCGGGGGGGGTCTCTCCTACGAGCAGTACTTC.

With respect to this clone: Other DNA sequences of this sample code for an identical CDR3. This chain uses TRBV7-3 with TRBJ1-2; TRBD1 matches 8 bases. The germline CDR1 and CDR2 sequences are SGHTA and FQGTGA. This CDR3 comprises 13 residues. Trimming took 3 bases from V and 6 from J; bases not matched to a gene: 3. The CDR3 reads CASSFRDRNGYTF. The CDR3 DNA reads TGTGCCAGCAGCTTCCGGGACAGGAATGGCTACACCTTC.

The chain is built from TRBV7-9 and TRBJ1-4, with D unclear. The ends were cut back, 0 bases at V and 3 bases at J, with 5 bases in the middle. The CDR3 has 14 amino acids. CDR1 is SEHNR, CDR2 FQNEAQ, per germline (reference sequence). The CDR3 sequence: CASSLAESNEKLFF. CDR3 nucleotides: TGTGCCAGCAGCTTAGCCGAGTCTAATGAAAAACTGTTTTTT.

Here the CDR3 DNA reads TGTGCCAGCACCCTTAGGGACTTAAACTACAATGAGCAGTTCTTC. Translating it yields CASTLRDLNYNEQFF. The chain uses TRBV28 and TRBJ2-1, with D possibly matching TRBD2 (6 bases). V lost 7 bases to trimming and J lost 3 bases, with 16 bases between them. CDR1 and CDR2 from the germline V gene are MDHEN and SYDVKM. The CDR3 has 15 amino acids.

A few counts support this clone. The chain recombines TRBV5-4 with TRBJ2-2, with D maybe TRBD2 (5 bases). The CDR3 sequence is 17 residues long. Germline CDR1 is SGHNT and CDR2 is YYREEE (reference sequence). V gave up 4 bases and J gave up 6 bases, with 22 bases separating them. In DNA form, the CDR3 reads TGTGCCAGCAGCCTACTTAACAAGTTTCCCGGGGCCGGGGAGCTGTTTTTT. Encoded protein: CASSLLNKFPGAGELFF.

The chain links TRBV11-3 to TRBJ1-2; the D gene is possibly TRBD1 (5 bases). V shed 0 bases and J shed 3 bases, with 8 bases lying between them. The CDR3 extends over 14 amino acids. CDR1 and CDR2 (germline): SGHNT, YENEEA. In DNA form, the CDR3 reads TGTGCCAGCAGCTTAGACATCAGGGACTATGGCTACACCTTC. Its protein is CASSLDIRDYGYTF.

The chain employs TRBV7-9 and TRBJ1-6, with D unresolved. With 0 bases removed from V and 5 bases from J, the gap between germline ends came to 8 bases. Germline loops: CDR1 SEHNR, CDR2 FQNEAQ (reference sequence). This CDR3 is 15 amino acids long. CDR3 amino acids: CASSLARQDNSPLHF. The CDR3 DNA sequence: TGTGCCAGCAGCTTAGCGCGCCAAGATAATTCACCCCTCCACTTT.

This clone was seen only once. This chain links TRBV5-1 with TRBJ2-1; 12 nucleotides agree with TRBD2. Losses at the gene ends were 4 bases for V and 8 bases for J; bases not matched to a gene: 13. There are 17 residues in the CDR3. From germline, CDR1 is SGHRS and CDR2 YFSETQ. The CDR3 sequence: CASSARLAGVGNDEQFF. In nucleotides, the CDR3 is TGCGCCAGCAGCGCACGACTAGCGGGAGTAGGCAATGATGAGCAGTTCTTC.